This T cell receptor (beta chain) appears in the sequencing data of a study of blood T cell repertoires in COVID-19. Study at large: Samples taken during acute and convalescent COVID-19 were collected in the United States, Italy and Spain. Nucleic acid was either cDNA or gDNA, and it came from T cells, B-cell-depleted T cells, or PBMCs.

From germline, CDR1 is SNHLY and CDR2 FYNNEI. Germline trimming cut 6 bases from V and 3 bases from J; bases unmatched to any gene: 5. This CDR3 has 14 residues. Original data processing: Amplifying reference gene primers gave estimates of nucleated cell counts. The method was immunoSEQ multiplex PCR; TCRdb's version includes in-frame clones alone and lacks a portion of them. V and J calls and clone size are those listed in that table; D and trimming were worked out from the DNA. The table includes tens of thousands of clones, over 75% detected once. The TCR sequence derives from a human donor with active COVID-19. The donor label of this sample is uncertain. Sequenced material: peripheral blood. The V gene is TRBV2, the J gene TRBJ1-5, with TRBD1 matching over 7 bases. CDR3 DNA sequence: TGTGCCAGCAGGGGGGACAGCCCCAATCAGCCCCAGCATTTT. It specifies CASRGDSPNQPQHF.